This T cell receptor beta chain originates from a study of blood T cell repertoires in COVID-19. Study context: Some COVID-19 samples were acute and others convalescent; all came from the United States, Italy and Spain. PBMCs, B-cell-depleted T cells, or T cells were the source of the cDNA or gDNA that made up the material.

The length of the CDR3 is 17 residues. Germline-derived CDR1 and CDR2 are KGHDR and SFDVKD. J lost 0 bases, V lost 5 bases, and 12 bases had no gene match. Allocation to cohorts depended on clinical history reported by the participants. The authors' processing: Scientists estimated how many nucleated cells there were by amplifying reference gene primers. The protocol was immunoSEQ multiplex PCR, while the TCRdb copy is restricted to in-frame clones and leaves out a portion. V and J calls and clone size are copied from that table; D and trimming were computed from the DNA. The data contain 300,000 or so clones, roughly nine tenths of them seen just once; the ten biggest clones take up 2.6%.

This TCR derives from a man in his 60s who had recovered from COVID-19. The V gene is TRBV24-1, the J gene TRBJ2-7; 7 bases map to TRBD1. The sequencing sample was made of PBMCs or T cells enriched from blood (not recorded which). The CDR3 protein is CATSAQVGRDSSYEQYF. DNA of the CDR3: TGTGCCACCAGTGCCCAGGTGGGACGGGACAGCTCCTACGAGCAGTACTTC.